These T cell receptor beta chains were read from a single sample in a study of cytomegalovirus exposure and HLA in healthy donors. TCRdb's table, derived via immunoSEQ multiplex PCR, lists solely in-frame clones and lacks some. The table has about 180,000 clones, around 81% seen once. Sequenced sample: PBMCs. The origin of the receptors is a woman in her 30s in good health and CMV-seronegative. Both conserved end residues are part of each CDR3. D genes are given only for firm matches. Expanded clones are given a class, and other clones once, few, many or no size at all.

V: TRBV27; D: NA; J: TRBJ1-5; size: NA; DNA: TGTGCCAGCAGGACAGTTTATAGCAATCAGCCCCAGCATTTT; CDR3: CASRTVYSNQPQHF
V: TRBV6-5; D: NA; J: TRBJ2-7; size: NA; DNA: TGTGCCAGCAGTTACTCGGGTATTCAGGGGTTGGAGCAGTACTTC; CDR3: CASSYSGIQGLEQYF
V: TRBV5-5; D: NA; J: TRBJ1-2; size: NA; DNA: TGTGCCAGCAGCTTGGAGGGGGTTACTGCTGGCTACACCTTC; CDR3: CASSLEGVTAGYTF
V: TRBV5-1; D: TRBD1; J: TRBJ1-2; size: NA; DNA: TGCGCCAGCAGCTTGGACAGGGGGCAAGGCTACACCTTC; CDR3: CASSLDRGQGYTF
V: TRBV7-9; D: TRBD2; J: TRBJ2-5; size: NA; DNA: TGTGCCAGCAGCAATATCCCGTGGGGGGGAGGGCCTCGGGAGACCCAGTACTTC; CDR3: CASSNIPWGGGPRETQYF
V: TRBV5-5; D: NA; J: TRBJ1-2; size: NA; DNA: TGTGCCAGCAGCTTGGATCGGGAAAATTATGGCTACACCTTC; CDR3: CASSLDRENYGYTF
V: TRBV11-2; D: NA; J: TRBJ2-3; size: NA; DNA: TGTGCCAGCAGCTATTCGGGAACCACAGATACGCAGTATTTT; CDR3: CASSYSGTTDTQYF
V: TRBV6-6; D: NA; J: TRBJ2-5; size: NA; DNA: TGTGCCAGCACATCGGGATTAACGGGAGTAGAGACCCAGTACTTC; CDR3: CASTSGLTGVETQYF
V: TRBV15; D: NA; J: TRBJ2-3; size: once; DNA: TGTGCCACCAGCCGGGACAAGAGCACAGATACGCAGTATTTT; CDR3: CATSRDKSTDTQYF
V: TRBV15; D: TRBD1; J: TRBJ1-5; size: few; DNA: TGTGCCACCAGCAGTTATACCGGGACAGGGTATAGTCAGCCCCAGCATTTT; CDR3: CATSSYTGTGYSQPQHF
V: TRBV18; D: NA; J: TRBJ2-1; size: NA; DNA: TGTGCCAGCTCACCGCTACAGGGCGGTGAGCAGTTCTTC; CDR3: CASSPLQGGEQFF
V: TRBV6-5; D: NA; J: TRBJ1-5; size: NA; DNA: TGTGCCAGCAGCAGACAGAGAAATAGCAATCAGCCCCAGCATTTT; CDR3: CASSRQRNSNQPQHF
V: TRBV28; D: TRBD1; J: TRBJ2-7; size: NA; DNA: TGTGCCAGCAGTTTTATTAGGACAGGGGCCGAGCAGTACTTC; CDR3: CASSFIRTGAEQYF
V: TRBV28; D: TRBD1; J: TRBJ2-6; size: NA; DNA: TGTGCCAGCTGCGGACAGGGCGGCTCTTGGGCCAACGGCCTGACTTTC; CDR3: CASCGQGGSWANGLTF
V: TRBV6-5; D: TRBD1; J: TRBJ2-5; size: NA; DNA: TGTGCCAGCAGTCGCCCAGGGGGCGGTGGGACCCAGTACTTC; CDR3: CASSRPGGGGTQYF
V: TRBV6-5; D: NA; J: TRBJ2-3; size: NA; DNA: TGTGCCAGCAGCGGGAACAGCGCTAGCACAGATACGCAGTATTTT; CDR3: CASSGNSASTDTQYF
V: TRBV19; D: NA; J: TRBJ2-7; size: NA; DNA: TGTGCCAGTAGTATGAGGGAAAGCTCCTACGAGCAGTACTTC; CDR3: CASSMRESSYEQYF
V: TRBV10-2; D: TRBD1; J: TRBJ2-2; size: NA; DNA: TGCGCCAGCAGTGAGCCTACAGGGGGAACCTTGAACACCGGGGAGCTGTTTTTT; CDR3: CASSEPTGGTLNTGELFF